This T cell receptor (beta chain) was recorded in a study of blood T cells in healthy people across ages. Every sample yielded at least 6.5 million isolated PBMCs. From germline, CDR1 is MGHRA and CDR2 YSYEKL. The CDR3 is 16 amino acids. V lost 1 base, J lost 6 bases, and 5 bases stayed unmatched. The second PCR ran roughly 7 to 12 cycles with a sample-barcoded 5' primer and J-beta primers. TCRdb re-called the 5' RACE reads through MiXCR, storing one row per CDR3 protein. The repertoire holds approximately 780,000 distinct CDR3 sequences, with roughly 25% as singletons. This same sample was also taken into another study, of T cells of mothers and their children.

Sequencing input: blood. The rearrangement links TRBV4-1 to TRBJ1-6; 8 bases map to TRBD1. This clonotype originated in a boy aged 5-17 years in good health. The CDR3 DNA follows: TGCGCCAGCAGCCAAGTGGGGGACAGGACTAATTCACCCCTCCACTTT. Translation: CASSQVGDRTNSPLHF.